These 17 T cell receptor beta chains were all obtained from the same sample, sequenced in a study of CXCR3-negative and CXCR3-positive naive CD8 T cells. Their antigens remain unidentified. Study-level points and caveats: Hydrophobicity was higher for TRB CDR3s found in CXCR3-positive naive cells than in CXCR3-negative naive cells.

In preparing the TRB cDNA libraries, 5' RACE with UMI labels was used. TCRdb reworked the 5' RACE reads into one entry per CDR3 protein, no DNA. Listed are 120,000 or so distinct CDR3 sequences; under 0.75% falls within the top ten. The specimen sequenced was naive CXCR3+ CD8+ T cells from blood. Subset reported: CD45RO-CCR7+CD27+CD95- naive CD8+ T cells expressing CXCR3 (TNR3+). These receptors all come from a human donor in good health. Some clones in this sample may be carry-over from other donors' samples.

The chain joins TRBV10-3 to TRBJ2-5. Germline CDR1 ENHRY, CDR2 SYGVKD. This CDR3 spans 16 amino acids. CDR3 in amino acids: CAISESDRGDQETQYF.

The chain has TRBV6-6 and TRBJ1-2; TCRdb returns TRBD1, unconfirmable since there is no DNA. CDR1 and CDR2 from the germline V gene are MNHNY and SVGAGI (reference sequence). The length of the CDR3 is 13 residues. CDR3: CASSWAGGDGYTF.

V and J are TRBV7-9 and TRBJ1-4; checking the TCRdb D call of TRBD1 is not possible without DNA. The length of the CDR3 is 14 residues. Germline-derived CDR1 and CDR2 are SEHNR and FQNEAQ (reference sequence). CDR3 region: CASSIDRAREKLFF.

The V gene is TRBV29-1, the J gene TRBJ2-3; TCRdb picks TRBD2, but there is no DNA to check that call. Germline assignment: CDR1 SQVTM and CDR2 ANQGSEA. The CDR3 spans 12 residues. This CDR3 reads CSAAGLEDTQYF.

The rearrangement uses TRBV27 and TRBJ2-7. The CDR3 consists of 13 residues. CDR1 and CDR2 from the germline V gene are MNHEY and SMNVEV (reference sequence). The CDR3 spells CASSEANSYEQYF.

The chain couples TRBV7-9 to TRBJ2-1; absent DNA, TCRdb's TRBD1 call cannot be checked. This CDR3 is built from 13 residues. CDR1 is SEHNR, CDR2 FQNEAQ, per germline (reference sequence). The CDR3 spells CASSLIWGNEQFF. The full variable domain, completed using reference TRBV7-9 and TRBJ2-1, is DTGVSQNPRHKITKRGQNVTFRCDPISEHNRLYWYRQTLGQGPEFLTYFQNEAQLEKSRLLSDRFSAERPKGSFSTLEIQRTEQGDSAMYLCASSLIWGNEQFFGPGTRLTVL.

V gene TRBV21-1 combines with J gene TRBJ1-1; no DNA is available, so the TRBD1 call from TCRdb remains unchecked. TRBV21-1 is designated a pseudogene. The CDR3 is 15 amino acids. CDR3 residues: CASSKEGVGSTEAFF.

This sequence joins TRBV20-1 and TRBJ2-5. Germline V gene data show CDR1 as DFQATT and CDR2 as SNEGSKA (reference sequence). CDR3 length: 13 residues. The CDR3 loop is CSARRGFGETQYF.

The genes are TRBV7-9 and TRBJ2-1; TCRdb lists TRBD2, though no DNA is available to test this call. There are 20 residues in the CDR3. Germline CDR1 reads SEHNR; CDR2 reads FQNEAQ (reference sequence). This chain's CDR3 is CASSLLPGLAGESSYNEQFF.

The chain joins TRBV30 to TRBJ2-7; TCRdb designates TRBD1, a call that cannot be tested without DNA. This CDR3 region has 11 residues. Germline V gene data show CDR1 as GTSNPN and CDR2 as SVGIG (reference sequence). CDR3 amino acids: CAWKTGYEQYF.

The chain combines TRBV6-5 with TRBJ2-2. The CDR3 totals 12 residues. In germline, CDR1 is MNHEY, CDR2 SVGAGI. The CDR3 reads CASSYGTGELFF.

The gene calls are TRBV28 and TRBJ2-7. In germline, CDR1 is MDHEN, CDR2 SYDVKM. CDR3 size: 14 residues. CDR3 protein: CASSFDTGTYEQYF.

J is TRBJ1-1 and V is TRBV12-3 or TRBV12-4; TCRdb selects TRBD1, and the lack of DNA leaves this call unchecked. The CDR3 length is 11 residues. This chain's CDR3 is CASSPGLEAFF.

This chain links TRBV7-6 with TRBJ2-1; TCRdb selects TRBD2, and the lack of DNA leaves this call unchecked. Germline V gives CDR1 SGHVS, CDR2 FNYEAQ. There are 15 residues in the CDR3. CDR3: CASSSGTSGYNEQFF.

This sequence joins TRBV28 and TRBJ2-7. The CDR3 length is 13 residues. The germline CDR1 and CDR2 sequences are MDHEN and SYDVKM. CDR3 protein: CACNPGSSYEQYF.

V gene TRBV11-1 combines with J gene TRBJ2-5; TCRdb's D call of TRBD1 is untestable without DNA. CDR3 length: 16 amino acids. Per the germline V gene, CDR1 is SGHAT and CDR2 is FQDESV (reference sequence). The CDR3 reads CASSPRETIRPETQYF.

The chain employs TRBV30 and TRBJ2-3. Per the germline V gene, CDR1 is GTSNPN and CDR2 is SVGIG (reference sequence). This CDR3 comprises 13 residues. CDR3 sequence: CAWSVLGSDTQYF.